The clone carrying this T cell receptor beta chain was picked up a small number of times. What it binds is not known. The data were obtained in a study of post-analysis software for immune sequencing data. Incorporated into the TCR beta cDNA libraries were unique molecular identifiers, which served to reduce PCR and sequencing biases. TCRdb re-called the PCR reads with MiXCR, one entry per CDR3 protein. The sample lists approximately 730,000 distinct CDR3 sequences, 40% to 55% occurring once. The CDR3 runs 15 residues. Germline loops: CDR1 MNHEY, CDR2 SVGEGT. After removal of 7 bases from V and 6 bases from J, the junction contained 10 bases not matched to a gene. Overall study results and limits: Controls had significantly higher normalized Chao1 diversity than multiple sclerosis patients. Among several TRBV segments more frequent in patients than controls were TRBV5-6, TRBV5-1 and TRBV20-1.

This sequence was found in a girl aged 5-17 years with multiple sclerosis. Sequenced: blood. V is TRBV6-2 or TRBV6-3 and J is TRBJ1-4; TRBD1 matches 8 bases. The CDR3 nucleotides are TGTGCCAGCATCAGAGGACAGGGTCTTCATGAAAAACTGTTTTTT. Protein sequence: CASIRGQGLHEKLFF.